One TCR beta chain is described in this entry. The data were taken from a study of blood T cell repertoires in COVID-19. There are 14 residues in the CDR3. The V and J ends lost 1 base and 14 bases respectively, with 15 bases between them. The germline V gene has CDR1 LGHNA and CDR2 YNFKEQ. The method was immunoSEQ multiplex PCR; TCRdb's version includes in-frame clones alone and lacks a portion of them. Among about 110,000 clones listed, 70% to 75% were seen once. The clonotype comes from a human donor with acute or convalescent COVID-19. The donor label of this sample is uncertain. This chain joins TRBV4-2 and TRBJ1-6; D possibly corresponds to TRBD1 (5 bases). Sequencing used peripheral blood. The DNA of the CDR3 is TGTGCCAGCAGCCAAGCTTCCCAGGGTCGAACCCTCCACTTT. Translated: CASSQASQGRTLHF.